These 17 T cell receptor beta chains were all obtained from the same sample, sequenced in a study of blood T cell repertoires in COVID-19. The assay was immunoSEQ multiplex PCR, and TCRdb's table has in-frame clones only and misses some. This table holds under 50,000 clones, 77% found once. The sequenced sample consisted of peripheral blood. The receptor set was obtained from a human donor with active or convalescent COVID-19. The donor label of this sample is uncertain.

A word on this clone: The identical CDR3 is also encoded by other nucleotide sequences in the sample. This chain links TRBV30 with TRBJ1-5, with 8 bases fitting TRBD1. V gave up 0 bases and J gave up 7 bases; unmatched junction bases: 2. The CDR3 is made up of 13 amino acids. Germline V gene sequence: CDR1 GTSNPN, CDR2 SVGIG (reference sequence). This CDR3 reads CAWSVQGGQPQHF. The CDR3 region has the DNA TGTGCCTGGAGTGTACAGGGGGGCCAGCCCCAGCATTTT.

The V and J genes are TRBV9 and TRBJ2-1; 10 nucleotides align to TRBD2. CDR1 is SGDLS, CDR2 YYNGEE, per germline. After removal of 3 bases from V and 3 bases from J, the junction contained 12 bases not matched to a gene. The CDR3 extends over 18 amino acids. CDR3 sequence (DNA): TGTGCCAGCAGCGCCGGAGGTCCACTAGCGGGAAACTACAATGAGCAGTTCTTC. As protein: CASSAGGPLAGNYNEQFF.

This chain connects TRBV6-2 or TRBV6-3 to TRBJ2-1; 8 positions agree with TRBD2. V was clipped by 4 bases and J by 5 bases; unmatched bases: 10. The CDR3 consists of 16 residues. Germline assignment: CDR1 MNHEY and CDR2 SVGEGT. CDR3 residues: CASSSGLGPGDNEQFF. The CDR3, as DNA: TGTGCCAGCAGTTCGGGACTAGGTCCGGGCGACAATGAGCAGTTCTTC.

This clone was observed once. The V and J genes are TRBV5-1 and TRBJ2-5; TRBD2 matches 9 bases. This CDR3 comprises 14 residues. The V and J ends lost 4 bases and 5 bases, in that order; junction bases with no gene match: 6. CDR1 and CDR2 (germline): SGHRS, YFSETQ. CDR3 nucleotide sequence: TGCGCCAGCAGCCGCGGGAGGGTCGGGGAGACCCAGTACTTC. This encodes CASSRGRVGETQYF.

The chain uses TRBV19 and TRBJ1-5, with D unresolved. Trimming removed 3 bases at V and 0 bases at J, with 9 bases between. CDR1 and CDR2 (germline): LNHDA, SQIVND (reference sequence). The CDR3 is 15 amino acids. CDR3: CASSMVSISNQPQHF. The CDR3 coding sequence is TGTGCCAGTAGTATGGTCAGTATTAGCAATCAGCCCCAGCATTTT. The whole variable domain, remainder taken from reference TRBV19 and TRBJ1-5, is DGGITQSPKYLFRKEGQNVTLSCEQNLNHDAMYWYRQDPGQGLRLIYYSQIVNDFQKGDIAEGYSVSREKKESFPLTVTSAQKNPTAFYLCASSMVSISNQPQHFGDGTRLSIL.

The V gene is TRBV18, the J gene TRBJ2-7, with 12 bases that match TRBD2. There are 16 residues in the CDR3. Trimming took 0 bases from V and 5 from J; bases not matched to a gene: 5. CDR1 is KGHSH, CDR2 LQKENI, per germline. Written as DNA, the CDR3 is TGTGCCAGCTCACCACCGACTAGCGGGAGATCCCACGAGCAGTACTTC. Protein sequence: CASSPPTSGRSHEQYF.

The chain has TRBV6-2 or TRBV6-3 and TRBJ2-7, with D perhaps TRBD2 (5 bases). Germline V gene lookup returns CDR1 MNHEY and CDR2 SVGEGT. The CDR3 loop spans 12 amino acids. V gave up 4 bases and J gave up 6 bases, with 10 bases separating them. The CDR3 coding sequence is TGTGCCAGCAGTTCCGGGATAGGCGAGCAGTACTTC. Translated: CASSSGIGEQYF.

This clone has just one count. The chain links TRBV18 to TRBJ2-7; 7 nucleotides match TRBD1. The junction had 9 bases not matched to a gene; V was cut back by 4 bases and J by 6 bases. The CDR3 length is 14 residues. Germline CDR1 and CDR2: KGHSH and LQKENI. CDR3 sequence: CASSREQGKTEQYF. DNA of the CDR3: TGTGCCAGCTCACGCGAACAGGGGAAGACCGAGCAGTACTTC.

This clone was recorded a few times. At the DNA level, this CDR3 is encoded by other sequences in the same sample as well. The chain is built from TRBV4-1 and TRBJ2-7; D is possibly TRBD1 (5 bases). The germline V gene has CDR1 MGHRA and CDR2 YSYEKL. The CDR3 has 14 amino acids. The V and J ends lost 1 base and 1 base respectively, with 8 bases between them. CDR3 loop: CASSQGPGSYEQYF. The CDR3 nucleotides are TGCGCCAGCAGCCAAGGCCCAGGGTCCTACGAGCAGTACTTC.

The chain recombines TRBV2 with TRBJ2-6; 11 nucleotides match TRBD1. Germline V gives CDR1 SNHLY, CDR2 FYNNEI. V shed 5 bases, J shed 0 bases, and the junction held 6 bases outside the gene matches. The CDR3 is 18 amino acids. CDR3: CASSSWTGGLSGANVLTF. CDR3 in DNA: TGTGCCAGCAGTTCCTGGACAGGGGGCCTCTCTGGGGCCAACGTCCTGACTTTC.

This clone rates as medium-sized (0.01 to 0.1%). CDR3 sequence: CASNGGGEQYF. The CDR3 DNA sequence: TGTGCCAGCAATGGAGGCGGCGAGCAGTACTTC. The chain employs TRBV28 and TRBJ2-7, with D maybe TRBD2 (5 bases). The CDR3 extends over 11 amino acids. V lost 7 bases to trimming and J lost 6 bases, with 10 bases between them. The germline CDR1 and CDR2 sequences are MDHEN and SYDVKM.

The genes are TRBV5-6 and TRBJ2-7, with TRBD2 matching over 14 bases. This CDR3 contains 17 residues. Germline lookup yields CDR1 SGHDT and CDR2 YYEEEE. Trimming at V came to 0 bases and at J to 3 bases, leaving 5 bases not matched to a gene. The CDR3: CASSLGLAGGIIYEQYF. The CDR3 DNA is TGTGCCAGCAGCTTGGGACTAGCGGGAGGGATAATCTACGAGCAGTACTTC.

This clone was counted ten times or more. This CDR3 is also generated by other DNA sequences in the sample. The rearrangement links TRBV7-9 to TRBJ1-3; D is possibly TRBD1 (6 bases). CDR1 and CDR2 from the germline V gene are SEHNR and FQNEAQ (reference sequence). The V gene lost 3 bases and the J gene lost 2 bases, with 11 bases spanning the gap. The CDR3 contains 15 residues. CDR3 DNA: TGTGCCAGCAGCTTCGGGCAGGGGACTGGAAACACCATATATTTT. This translates into CASSFGQGTGNTIYF.

This clone was counted only a few times. The gene calls are TRBV30 and TRBJ2-7; 7 nucleotides line up with TRBD1. Germline CDR1 and CDR2: GTSNPN and SVGIG (reference sequence). The CDR3 loop spans 14 amino acids. The V and J ends lost 8 bases and 3 bases, in that order; junction bases with no gene match: 13. DNA of the CDR3: TGTGCCGTTCAGCCGGGACAGCTTCTCTACGAGCAGTACTTC. Protein sequence: CAVQPGQLLYEQYF.

This chain uses TRBV6-5 with TRBJ2-7; 9 bases align to TRBD1. This CDR3 is built from 13 residues. The germline V gene has CDR1 MNHEY and CDR2 SVGAGI. V was pared by 7 bases and J by 5 bases, with 6 bases of the junction left unmatched. CDR3 DNA: TGTGCCAGCACCCGGGACAGGGCGAACGAGCAGTACTTC. Its translation is CASTRDRANEQYF.

The chain recombines TRBV5-4 with TRBJ2-5, with 14 positions matching TRBD2. Losses at the gene ends were 1 base for V and 4 bases for J; bases not matched to a gene: 9. CDR1 and CDR2 (germline): SGHNT, YYREEE (reference sequence). CDR3 length: 18 residues. CDR3 sequence (DNA): TGTGCCAGCAGCTTGTTCTCGGGGACTAGCGGGAGCGCAGAGACCCAGTACTTC. Translation gives CASSLFSGTSGSAETQYF.

This clone has only one observation. The rearrangement links TRBV24-1 to TRBJ2-1; 11 nucleotides line up with TRBD1. The V gene's germline CDR1 is KGHDR and CDR2 SFDVKD. V shed 1 base, J shed 4 bases, and the junction held 2 bases outside the gene matches. This CDR3 contains 16 residues. Here the CDR3 reads CATSDFGTGGYNEQFF. The CDR3 DNA reads as TGTGCCACCAGTGATTTCGGGACAGGGGGGTACAATGAGCAGTTCTTC.